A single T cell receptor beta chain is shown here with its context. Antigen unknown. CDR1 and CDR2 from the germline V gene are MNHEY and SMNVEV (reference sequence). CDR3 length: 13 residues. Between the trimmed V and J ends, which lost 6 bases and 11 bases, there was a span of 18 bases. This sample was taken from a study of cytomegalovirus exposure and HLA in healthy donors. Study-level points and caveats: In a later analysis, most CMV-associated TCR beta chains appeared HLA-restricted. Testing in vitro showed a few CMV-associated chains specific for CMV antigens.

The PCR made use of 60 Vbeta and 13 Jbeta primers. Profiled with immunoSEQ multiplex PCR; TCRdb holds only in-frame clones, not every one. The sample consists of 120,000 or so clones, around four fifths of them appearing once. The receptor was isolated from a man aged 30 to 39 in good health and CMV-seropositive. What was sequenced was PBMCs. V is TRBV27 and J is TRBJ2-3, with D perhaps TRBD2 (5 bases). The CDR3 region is CASSLTPPEGQYF. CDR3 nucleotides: TGTGCCAGCAGCCTGACCCCGCCCGAGGGGCAGTATTTT.